This T cell receptor beta chain appears in the sequencing data of a study of blood T cell repertoires in COVID-19. In the study overall: In each case, the material was cDNA or gDNA derived from T cells, B-cell-depleted T cells, or PBMCs.

The germline gives CDR1 LNHDA, CDR2 SQIVND (reference sequence). The CDR3 has 16 amino acids. V dropped 9 bases and J dropped 0 bases, with 17 bases sitting between them. In the authors' workflow: Amplifying reference gene primers gave estimates of nucleated cell counts. Assay: immunoSEQ multiplex PCR; the TCRdb copy retains only in-frame clones and omits some. The V and J calls and clone size are taken from that table; D and trimming were inferred from the DNA. The sample has about 190,000 clones, 65% to 85% seen once. The rearrangement links TRBV19 to TRBJ1-4; a possible D gene is TRBD1 (5 bases). The sequenced material came from PBMCs or T cells enriched from blood (not recorded which). This clonotype was obtained from a woman in her thirties who had been exposed to COVID-19. CDR3 coding DNA: TGTGCCAGGGTGGGGCCCAGGTGGGCAACTAATGAAAAACTGTTTTTT. It translates to CARVGPRWATNEKLFF. The full variable domain, its missing parts supplied by reference TRBV19 and TRBJ1-4, is DGGITQSPKYLFRKEGQNVTLSCEQNLNHDAMYWYRQDPGQGLRLIYYSQIVNDFQKGDIAEGYSVSREKKESFPLTVTSAQKNPTAFYLCARVGPRWATNEKLFFGSGTQLSVL.